A selection of T cell receptor beta chains follows, all from one sample in a study of pediatric ulcerative colitis. The protocol was immunoSEQ multiplex PCR, while the TCRdb copy is restricted to in-frame clones and leaves out a portion. The repertoire holds 60,000 to 75,000 clones, 77% seen once, with roughly 5.5% in the top ten. Material: blood. The origin of the receptors is a boy between 10 and 17 years old with moderate ulcerative colitis. The CDR3 runs from the conserved cysteine through the conserved F or W. Size values are once, few and many counts, or a class for expanded clones, and some rows have none.

CDR3 length: 13
J gene: TRBJ2-7
clone size: NA
V gene: TRBV5-1
CDR3 protein: CASNDGASYEQYF

CDR3 length: 15
J gene: TRBJ1-1
clone size: NA
V gene: TRBV10-3
CDR3 protein: CAISEYGGRNTEAFF

CDR3 length: 13
J gene: TRBJ2-5
clone size: NA
V gene: TRBV5-1
CDR3 protein: CASSFTGQETQYF

CDR3 length: 14
J gene: TRBJ1-2
clone size: once
V gene: TRBV28
CDR3 protein: CASSFSDYGYGYTF

CDR3 length: 16
J gene: TRBJ2-5
clone size: NA
V gene: TRBV10-2
CDR3 protein: CASRETSGGDPETQYF

CDR3 length: 11
J gene: TRBJ1-4
clone size: NA
V gene: TRBV6-1
CDR3 protein: CASSEYEKLFF

CDR3 length: 15
J gene: TRBJ2-2
clone size: NA
V gene: TRBV12-5
CDR3 protein: CASGLGLARTGELFF

CDR3 length: 14
J gene: TRBJ2-1
clone size: NA
V gene: TRBV6-4
CDR3 protein: CASSRQGSYNEQFF

CDR3 length: 14
J gene: TRBJ1-3
clone size: few
V gene: TRBV2
CDR3 protein: CASFTGDYGNTIYF

CDR3 length: 14
J gene: TRBJ1-1
clone size: few
V gene: TRBV11-2
CDR3 protein: CASSLSGMNTEAFF

CDR3 length: 14
J gene: TRBJ1-2
clone size: NA
V gene: TRBV9
CDR3 protein: CASSVEGTRYGYTF

CDR3 length: 14
J gene: TRBJ1-2
clone size: NA
V gene: TRBV4-1
CDR3 protein: CASSLTELNYGYTF

CDR3 length: 13
J gene: TRBJ2-2
clone size: once
V gene: TRBV15
CDR3 protein: CATSRENTGELFF

CDR3 length: 16
J gene: TRBJ2-5
clone size: NA
V gene: TRBV15
CDR3 protein: CATSRDRASGLETQYF

CDR3 length: 17
J gene: TRBJ1-1
clone size: NA
V gene: TRBV12-5
CDR3 protein: CASGLVITRAGSREAFF

CDR3 length: 12
J gene: TRBJ2-7
clone size: NA
V gene: TRBV15
CDR3 protein: CATSREMTGPNF

CDR3 length: 16
J gene: TRBJ2-7
clone size: NA
V gene: TRBV5-1
CDR3 protein: CASSLRLGQGNYEQYF

CDR3 length: 11
J gene: TRBJ1-1
clone size: NA
V gene: TRBV2
CDR3 protein: CASSEGVGAFF

CDR3 length: 13
J gene: TRBJ1-5
clone size: NA
V gene: TRBV30
CDR3 protein: CAWSTSGWQPQHF

CDR3 length: 13
J gene: TRBJ2-1
clone size: NA
V gene: TRBV7-8
CDR3 protein: CASRSGAGHEQFF

CDR3 length: 14
J gene: TRBJ2-7
clone size: NA
V gene: TRBV5-1
CDR3 protein: CASSFGLAGDEQYF

CDR3 length: 15
J gene: TRBJ2-7
clone size: few
V gene: TRBV6-5
CDR3 protein: CASSSEASGDYEQYF

CDR3 length: 18
J gene: TRBJ1-1
clone size: few
V gene: TRBV4-1
CDR3 protein: CASSQVPIPTGAATEAFF

CDR3 length: 16
J gene: TRBJ1-4
clone size: NA
V gene: TRBV4-1
CDR3 protein: CASSLAGTRGGEKLFF

CDR3 length: 17
J gene: TRBJ2-3
clone size: NA
V gene: TRBV10-3
CDR3 protein: CAISETPPGGGADTQYF

CDR3 length: 13
J gene: TRBJ2-7
clone size: NA
V gene: TRBV29-1
CDR3 protein: CSVVHGGSYEQYF

CDR3 length: 14
J gene: TRBJ2-7
clone size: NA
V gene: TRBV30
CDR3 protein: CAWSVSGLVYEQYF

CDR3 length: 14
J gene: TRBJ1-4
clone size: NA
V gene: TRBV7-9
CDR3 protein: CASSSPPGNEKLFF

CDR3 length: 16
J gene: TRBJ1-2
clone size: NA
V gene: TRBV18
CDR3 protein: CASSPIGQGAHGGYTF

CDR3 length: 16
J gene: TRBJ1-1
clone size: NA
V gene: TRBV7-8
CDR3 protein: CASSSRPGQGMTEAFF

CDR3 length: 17
J gene: TRBJ2-1
clone size: NA
V gene: TRBV7-9
CDR3 protein: CASSSRPGTSSYNEQFF

CDR3 length: 14
J gene: TRBJ2-3
clone size: NA
V gene: TRBV5-1
CDR3 protein: CASSRGQGRDTQYF

CDR3 length: 15
J gene: TRBJ1-2
clone size: few
V gene: TRBV27
CDR3 protein: CASSLEGTPNYGYTF

CDR3 length: 15
J gene: TRBJ2-3
clone size: NA
V gene: TRBV10-1
CDR3 protein: CASRTSGGNTDTQYF

CDR3 length: 16
J gene: TRBJ1-4
clone size: NA
V gene: TRBV18
CDR3 protein: CASSKRGTDLNEKLFF

CDR3 length: 12
J gene: TRBJ2-1
clone size: NA
V gene: TRBV6-5
CDR3 protein: CASRDRIYEQFF

CDR3 length: 14
J gene: TRBJ1-2
clone size: NA
V gene: TRBV7-2
CDR3 protein: CASSLFGRFDGYTF

CDR3 length: 11
J gene: TRBJ1-1
clone size: NA
V gene: TRBV20-1
CDR3 protein: CSAKGHTEAFF

CDR3 length: 19
J gene: TRBJ1-1
clone size: NA
V gene: TRBV5-1
CDR3 protein: CASSLARVRGTTMNTEAFF

CDR3 length: 16
J gene: TRBJ1-6
clone size: NA
V gene: TRBV5-4
CDR3 protein: CASSLVGSSYNSPLHF

CDR3 length: 14
J gene: TRBJ1-6
clone size: few
V gene: TRBV25-1
CDR3 protein: CASRPGRENSPLHF

CDR3 length: 13
J gene: TRBJ2-7
clone size: NA
V gene: TRBV6-1
CDR3 protein: CASNQGLTVEQYF

CDR3 length: 15
J gene: TRBJ2-1
clone size: NA
V gene: TRBV30
CDR3 protein: CAWSHLGSSDNEQFF

CDR3 length: 14
J gene: TRBJ1-1
clone size: NA
V gene: TRBV4-3
CDR3 protein: CASSLWDMNTEAFF

CDR3 length: 15
J gene: TRBJ2-2
clone size: NA
V gene: TRBV6-1
CDR3 protein: CASSRTSGRSGELFF

CDR3 length: 13
J gene: TRBJ2-1
clone size: NA
V gene: TRBV5-6
CDR3 protein: CASSLLGAIEQFF

CDR3 length: 18
J gene: TRBJ2-6
clone size: NA
V gene: TRBV7-3
CDR3 protein: CASSLGWGGISGANVLTF

CDR3 length: 16
J gene: TRBJ2-7
clone size: NA
V gene: TRBV7-2
CDR3 protein: CASSRQGPPDPYEQYF

CDR3 length: 11
J gene: TRBJ1-2
clone size: NA
V gene: TRBV7-2
CDR3 protein: CAIHRDYGYTF

CDR3 length: 13
J gene: TRBJ1-2
clone size: NA
V gene: TRBV25-1
CDR3 protein: CASSEQSGFSYTF

CDR3 length: 14
J gene: TRBJ2-5
clone size: NA
V gene: TRBV5-4
CDR3 protein: CASSLGPSQETQYF

CDR3 length: 13
J gene: TRBJ2-7
clone size: NA
V gene: TRBV30
CDR3 protein: CASSGTSGYEQYF

CDR3 length: 12
J gene: TRBJ2-4
clone size: NA
V gene: TRBV9
CDR3 protein: CASSPGSNIQYF

CDR3 length: 14
J gene: TRBJ1-1
clone size: NA
V gene: TRBV7-6
CDR3 protein: CASSLAGPGREAFF

CDR3 length: 18
J gene: TRBJ1-1
clone size: NA
V gene: TRBV5-4
CDR3 protein: CASSLGRGGHLVDTEAFF

CDR3 length: 16
J gene: TRBJ1-2
clone size: NA
V gene: TRBV7-6
CDR3 protein: CASSLAVTDSNYGYTF

CDR3 length: 13
J gene: TRBJ2-3
clone size: NA
V gene: TRBV7-2
CDR3 protein: CASSPWNTDTQYF

CDR3 length: 14
J gene: TRBJ1-2
clone size: NA
V gene: TRBV29-1
CDR3 protein: CSAGTGGGGYGYTF

CDR3 length: 13
J gene: TRBJ1-2
clone size: NA
V gene: TRBV5-5
CDR3 protein: CASSSPEGNGYTF

CDR3 length: 14
J gene: TRBJ2-7
clone size: NA
V gene: TRBV30
CDR3 protein: CAWSVGGPLYEQYF